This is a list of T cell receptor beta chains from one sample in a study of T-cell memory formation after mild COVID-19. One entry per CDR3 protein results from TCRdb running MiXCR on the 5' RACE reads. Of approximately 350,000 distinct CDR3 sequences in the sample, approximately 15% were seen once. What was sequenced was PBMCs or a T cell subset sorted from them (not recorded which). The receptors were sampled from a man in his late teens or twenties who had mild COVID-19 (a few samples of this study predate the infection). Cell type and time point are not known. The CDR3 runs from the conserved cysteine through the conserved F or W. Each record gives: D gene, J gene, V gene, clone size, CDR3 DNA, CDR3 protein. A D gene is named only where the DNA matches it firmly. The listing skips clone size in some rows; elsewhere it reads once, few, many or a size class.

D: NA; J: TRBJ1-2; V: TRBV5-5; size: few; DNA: TGTGCCAGCAGCTTGGTTGCAGATAACTATGGCTACACCTTC; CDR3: CASSLVADNYGYTF
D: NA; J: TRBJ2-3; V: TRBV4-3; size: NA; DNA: TGCGCCAGCAGCCAAGAGGTCAGCGGTAACACAGATACGCAGTATTTT; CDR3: CASSQEVSGNTDTQYF
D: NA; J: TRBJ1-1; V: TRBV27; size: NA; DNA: TGTGCCAGCAGTTTAGGGTTCGGATTGACTGACACTGAAGCTTTCTTT; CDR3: CASSLGFGLTDTEAFF
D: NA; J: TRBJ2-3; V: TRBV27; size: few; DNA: TGTGCCAGCAGTTTCGTCCGGGGGCGCGAAGGCGCAGATACGCAGTATTTT; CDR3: CASSFVRGREGADTQYF
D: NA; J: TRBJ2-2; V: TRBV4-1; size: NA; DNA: TGCGCCAGCAGAGAGGAGAACGGGGAGCTGTTTTTT; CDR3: CASREENGELFF
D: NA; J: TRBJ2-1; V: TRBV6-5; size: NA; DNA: TGTGCCAGCAGTTACTCGACCTTAAGCTCCTACAATGAGCAGTTCTTC; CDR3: CASSYSTLSSYNEQFF
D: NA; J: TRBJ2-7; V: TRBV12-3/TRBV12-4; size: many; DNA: TGTGCCAGCAGTTTTGGAGGGACAGTTTCATACGAGCAGTACTTC; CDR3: CASSFGGTVSYEQYF
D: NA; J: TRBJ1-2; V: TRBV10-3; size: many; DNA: TGTGCCATCACCCCAAGGGGAGGGTATGGCTACACCTTC; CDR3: CAITPRGGYGYTF
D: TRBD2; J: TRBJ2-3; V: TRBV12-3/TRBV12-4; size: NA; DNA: TGTGCCAGCAGCGCGGGGGGGGTTGATACGCAGTATTTT; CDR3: CASSAGGVDTQYF
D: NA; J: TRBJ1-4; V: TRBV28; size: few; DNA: TGTGCCAGCAGTTACAAGGGTCGAAGTGAAAAACTGTTTTTT; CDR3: CASSYKGRSEKLFF
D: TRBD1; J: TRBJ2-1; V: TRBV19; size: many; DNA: TGTGCCAGTAGCCCCGGACAGGGTTACAATGAGCAGTTCTTC; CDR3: CASSPGQGYNEQFF
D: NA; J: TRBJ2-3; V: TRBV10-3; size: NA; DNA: TGTGCCATCAGGGGACACTCCGGGGATACGCAGTATTTT; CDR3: CAIRGHSGDTQYF
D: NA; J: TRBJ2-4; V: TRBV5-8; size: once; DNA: TGTGCCAGCAGCTTGTATCAGGGGTACATTCAGTACTTC; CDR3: CASSLYQGYIQYF
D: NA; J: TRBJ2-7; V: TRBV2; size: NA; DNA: TGTGCCAGCATGAGGAATCAACCCTACGAGCAGTACTTC; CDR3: CASMRNQPYEQYF
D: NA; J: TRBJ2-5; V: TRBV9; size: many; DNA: TGTGCCAGCAGCGCCCGGGGGTCCCAAGAGACCCAGTACTTC; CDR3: CASSARGSQETQYF
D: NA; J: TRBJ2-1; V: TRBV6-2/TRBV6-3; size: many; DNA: TGTGCCAGCAGTTACCGCGGGACTCCGATTAATGAGCAGTTCTTC; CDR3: CASSYRGTPINEQFF
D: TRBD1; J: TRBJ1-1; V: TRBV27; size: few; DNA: TGTGCCAGCAGCCCCCGGGGTGGACAGGAGACCACTGAAGCTTTCTTT; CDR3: CASSPRGGQETTEAFF
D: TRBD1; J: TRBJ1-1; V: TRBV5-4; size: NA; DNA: TGTGCCAGCAGCTTGGGACGGGGACAGGTGAACACTGAAGCTTTCTTT; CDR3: CASSLGRGQVNTEAFF
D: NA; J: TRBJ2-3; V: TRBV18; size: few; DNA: TGTGCCAGCTCACCACCCGAAGGGGGAAGAGATACGCAGTATTTT; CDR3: CASSPPEGGRDTQYF
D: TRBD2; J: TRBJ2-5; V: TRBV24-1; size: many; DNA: TGTGCCACCAGCGGGGGGGGAGAGACCCAGTACTTC; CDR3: CATSGGGETQYF
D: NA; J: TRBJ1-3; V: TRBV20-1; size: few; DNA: TGCAGTGCCTGGGGGAGCTCTGGAAACACCATATATTTT; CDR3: CSAWGSSGNTIYF
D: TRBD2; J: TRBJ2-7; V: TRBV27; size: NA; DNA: TGTGCCAGCAGTCCCGGGGGGTTCAAGCAGTACTTC; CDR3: CASSPGGFKQYF
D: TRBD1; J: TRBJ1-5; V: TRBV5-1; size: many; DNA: TGCGCCAGCAGTGAAGGACAGGCGACTATAGGCAATCAGCCCCAGCATTTT; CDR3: CASSEGQATIGNQPQHF
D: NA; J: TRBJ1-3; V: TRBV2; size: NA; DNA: TGTGCCAGCAGTGAGCTAAGGCACTCTGGAAACACCATATATTTT; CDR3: CASSELRHSGNTIYF
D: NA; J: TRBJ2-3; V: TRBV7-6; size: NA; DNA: TGTGCCAGCAGCTCCCACAAGAGCACAGATACGCAGTATTTT; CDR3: CASSSHKSTDTQYF
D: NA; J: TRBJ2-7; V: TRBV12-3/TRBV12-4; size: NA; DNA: TGTGCCAGCGGGCGGGACCGTGGCTGGCAGTACTTC; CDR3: CASGRDRGWQYF
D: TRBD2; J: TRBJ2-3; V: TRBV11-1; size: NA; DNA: TGTGCCAGCAGCCGGGGGGGAGTTATGCTCGATACGCAGTATTTT; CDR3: CASSRGGVMLDTQYF
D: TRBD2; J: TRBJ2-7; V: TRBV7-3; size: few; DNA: TGTGCCAGCAGCTTAGCGGGGGGGCCCGGTAGCTCCTACGAGCAGTACTTC; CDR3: CASSLAGGPGSSYEQYF
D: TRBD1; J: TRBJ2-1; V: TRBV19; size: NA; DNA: TGTGCCAGTAGGCTCACAGGGGGCAATGAGCAGTTCTTC; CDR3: CASRLTGGNEQFF
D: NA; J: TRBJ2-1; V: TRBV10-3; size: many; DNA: TGTGCCTCCAAGGACTCCTACAATGAGCAGTTCTTC; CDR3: CASKDSYNEQFF
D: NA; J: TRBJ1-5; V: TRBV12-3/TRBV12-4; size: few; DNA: TGTGCCAGCAGGACCGGGACCCTCTCCGGACAGCCCCAGCATTTT; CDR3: CASRTGTLSGQPQHF
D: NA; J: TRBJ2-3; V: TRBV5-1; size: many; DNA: TGTGCCAGCAGCTCCACAGATACGCAGTATTTT; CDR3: CASSSTDTQYF
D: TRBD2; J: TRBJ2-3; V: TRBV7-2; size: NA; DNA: TGTGCCAGCAGCCGACAAGCGGGGAGCACAGATACGCAGTATTTT; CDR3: CASSRQAGSTDTQYF
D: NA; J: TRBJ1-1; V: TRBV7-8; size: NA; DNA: TGTGCCAGCAGCTCCGACAGAGGGGGTGAAGCTTTCTTT; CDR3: CASSSDRGGEAFF
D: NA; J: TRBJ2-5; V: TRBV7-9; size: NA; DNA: TGTGCCAGCAGCGACGACAGAAAGCAAGAGACCCAGTACTTC; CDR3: CASSDDRKQETQYF
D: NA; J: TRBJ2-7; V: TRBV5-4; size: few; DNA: TGTGCCAGCAGCCCTGCTGGAGGGATCGAGCAGTACTTC; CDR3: CASSPAGGIEQYF
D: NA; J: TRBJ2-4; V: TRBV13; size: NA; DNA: TGTGCCAGCAGCTTTTCAAATGAGAACATTCAGTACTTC; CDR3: CASSFSNENIQYF
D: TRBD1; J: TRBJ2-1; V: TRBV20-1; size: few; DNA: TGCAGTGCTAGGCCCTCAGGGGGCCCGGCATATGAGCAGTTCTTC; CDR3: CSARPSGGPAYEQFF
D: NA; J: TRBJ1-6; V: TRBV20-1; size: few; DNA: TGCAGTGCTAGGCCCAGGGAATCCTATAATTCACCCCTCCACTTT; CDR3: CSARPRESYNSPLHF
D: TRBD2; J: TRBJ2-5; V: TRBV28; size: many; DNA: TGTGCCAGCAGTTTGCTAGCGGGGGCCCAAGAGACCCAGTACTTC; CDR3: CASSLLAGAQETQYF
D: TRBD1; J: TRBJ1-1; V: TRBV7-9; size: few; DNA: TGTGCCAGCAGCTCCAACAGGGGAGCGGACACTGAAGCTTTCTTT; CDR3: CASSSNRGADTEAFF
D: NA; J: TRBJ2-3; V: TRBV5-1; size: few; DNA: TGCGCCAGCTGCATTCAAGCCCCTAGCACAGATACGCAGTATTTT; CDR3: CASCIQAPSTDTQYF
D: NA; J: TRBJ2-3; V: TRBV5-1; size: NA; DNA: TGCGCCAGCAGCTTGGCCGCGCTTCCCCGGGCCATGCCAGATACGCAGTATTTT; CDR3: CASSLAALPRAMPDTQYF
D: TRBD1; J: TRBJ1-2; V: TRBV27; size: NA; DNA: TGTGCCAGCAGAGTTTCGGCAGGGGGCCTAGGGGAGGGCTACACCTTC; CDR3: CASRVSAGGLGEGYTF
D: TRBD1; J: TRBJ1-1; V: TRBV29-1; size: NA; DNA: TGCAGCCATGGGCAGGGGGACACTGAAGCTTTCTTT; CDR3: CSHGQGDTEAFF
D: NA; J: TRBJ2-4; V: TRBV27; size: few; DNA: TGTGCCAGCAGTTTATCAGGCTTTCTAGCCAAAAACATTCAGTACTTC; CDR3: CASSLSGFLAKNIQYF
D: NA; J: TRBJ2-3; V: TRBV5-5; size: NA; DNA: TGTGCCAGCAGCTTGGTCCCTTTGGGAGATACGCAGTATTTT; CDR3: CASSLVPLGDTQYF
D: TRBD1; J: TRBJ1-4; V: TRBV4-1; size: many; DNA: TGCGCCAGCAGCCAAGATCTATATTCGACAGGGATGTCGCGGAAACTGTTTTTT; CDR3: CASSQDLYSTGMSRKLFF
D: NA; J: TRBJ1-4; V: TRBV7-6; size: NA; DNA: TGTGCCAGCAGCGGCAGGGGACCTAATGAAAAACTGTTTTTT; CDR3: CASSGRGPNEKLFF
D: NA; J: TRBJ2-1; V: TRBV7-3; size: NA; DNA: TGTGCCAGCAGCTTAAAAGAGAGCTCCTACAATGAGCAGTTCTTC; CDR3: CASSLKESSYNEQFF